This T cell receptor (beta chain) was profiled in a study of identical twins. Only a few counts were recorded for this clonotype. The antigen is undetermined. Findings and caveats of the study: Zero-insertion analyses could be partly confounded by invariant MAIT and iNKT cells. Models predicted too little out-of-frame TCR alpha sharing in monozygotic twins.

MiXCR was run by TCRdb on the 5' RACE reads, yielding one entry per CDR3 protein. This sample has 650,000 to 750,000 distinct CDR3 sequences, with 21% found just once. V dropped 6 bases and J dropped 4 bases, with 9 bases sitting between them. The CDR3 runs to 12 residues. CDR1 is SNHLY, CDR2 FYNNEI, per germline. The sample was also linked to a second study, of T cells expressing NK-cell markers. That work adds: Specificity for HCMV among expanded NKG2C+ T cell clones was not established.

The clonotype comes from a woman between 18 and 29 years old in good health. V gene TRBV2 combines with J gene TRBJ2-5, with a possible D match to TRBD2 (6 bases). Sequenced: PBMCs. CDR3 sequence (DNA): TGTGCCAGCAGAGGGGAGGTAGAGACCCAGTACTTC. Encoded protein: CASRGEVETQYF. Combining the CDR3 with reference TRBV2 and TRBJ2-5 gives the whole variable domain EPEVTQTPSHQVTQMGQEVILRCVPISNHLYFYWYRQILGQKVEFLVSFYNNEISEKSEIFDDQFSVERPDGSNFTLKIRSTKLEDSAMYFCASRGEVETQYFGPGTRLLVL.